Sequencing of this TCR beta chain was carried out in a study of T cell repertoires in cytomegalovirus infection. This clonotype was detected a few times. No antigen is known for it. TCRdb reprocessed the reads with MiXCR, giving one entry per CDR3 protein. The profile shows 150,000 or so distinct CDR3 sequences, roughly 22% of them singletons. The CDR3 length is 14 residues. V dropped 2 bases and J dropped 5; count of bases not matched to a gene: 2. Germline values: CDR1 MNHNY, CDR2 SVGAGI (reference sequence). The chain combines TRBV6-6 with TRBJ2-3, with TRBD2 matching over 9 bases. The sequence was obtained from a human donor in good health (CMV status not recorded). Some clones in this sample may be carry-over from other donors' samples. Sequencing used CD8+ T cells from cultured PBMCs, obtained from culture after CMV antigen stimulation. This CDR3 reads CASSYVAGEDTQYF. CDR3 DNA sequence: TGTGCCAGCAGTTACGTAGCGGGGGAAGATACGCAGTATTTT.